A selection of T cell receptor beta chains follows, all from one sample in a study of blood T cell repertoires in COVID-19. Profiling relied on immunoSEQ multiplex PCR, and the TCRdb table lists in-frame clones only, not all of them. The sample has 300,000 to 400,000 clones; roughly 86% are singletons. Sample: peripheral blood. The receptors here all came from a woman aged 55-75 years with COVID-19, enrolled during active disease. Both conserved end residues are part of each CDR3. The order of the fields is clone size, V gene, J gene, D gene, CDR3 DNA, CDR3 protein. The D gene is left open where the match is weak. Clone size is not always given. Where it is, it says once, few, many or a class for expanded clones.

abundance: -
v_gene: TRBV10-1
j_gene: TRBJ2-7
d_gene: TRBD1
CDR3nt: TGCGCCAGCAGTGAGTTCCAACCGGGACAGTCATACGACGAGCAGTACTTC
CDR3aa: CASSEFQPGQSYDEQYF

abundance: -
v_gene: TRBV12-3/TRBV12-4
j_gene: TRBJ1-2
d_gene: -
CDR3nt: TGTGCCAGCAGTCCTTTATTTAACTATGGCTACACCTTC
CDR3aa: CASSPLFNYGYTF

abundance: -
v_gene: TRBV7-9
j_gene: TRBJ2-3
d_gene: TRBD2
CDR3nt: TGTGCCAGCAGCCCACGCCGTAGCGGGGGGGCCGGGGATACGCAGTATTTT
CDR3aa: CASSPRRSGGAGDTQYF

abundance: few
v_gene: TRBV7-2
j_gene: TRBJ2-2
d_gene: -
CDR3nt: TGTGCCAGCAACAACCCCCCCGGGGAGCTGTTTTTT
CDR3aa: CASNNPPGELFF

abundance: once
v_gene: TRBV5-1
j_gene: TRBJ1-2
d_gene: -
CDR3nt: TGCGCCAGCACCCCATCGGGAGGGAACTATGGCTACACCTTC
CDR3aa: CASTPSGGNYGYTF

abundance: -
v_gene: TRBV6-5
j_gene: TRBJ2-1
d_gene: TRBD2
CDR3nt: TGTGCCAGCACCCTGGGGGGGACTAGCGGTAATGAGCAGTTCTTC
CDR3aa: CASTLGGTSGNEQFF

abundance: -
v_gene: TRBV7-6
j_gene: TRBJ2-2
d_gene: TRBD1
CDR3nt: TGTGCCAGCAGCTTAGGGGACAGAAAGAACACCGGGGAGCTGTTTTTT
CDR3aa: CASSLGDRKNTGELFF

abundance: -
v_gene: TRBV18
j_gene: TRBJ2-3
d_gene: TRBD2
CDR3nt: TGTGCCAGCTCTGAGCGGGGTGGAACAGATACGCAGTATTTT
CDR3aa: CASSERGGTDTQYF

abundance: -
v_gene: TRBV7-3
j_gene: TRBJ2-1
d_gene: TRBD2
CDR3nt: TGTGCCAGCAGCTTAATCCAACTAGCGGGGTACAATGAGCAGTTCTTC
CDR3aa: CASSLIQLAGYNEQFF

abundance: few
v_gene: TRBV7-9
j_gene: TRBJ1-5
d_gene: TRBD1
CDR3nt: TGTGCCAGCAGCCGGGGACAGGGGGGTTCTCAGCAGCCCCAGCATTTT
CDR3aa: CASSRGQGGSQQPQHF

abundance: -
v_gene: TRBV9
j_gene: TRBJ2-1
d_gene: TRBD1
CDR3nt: TGTGCCAGCAGCGCTTCAGGGGGCGCGGTTTATGAGCAGTTCTTC
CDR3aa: CASSASGGAVYEQFF

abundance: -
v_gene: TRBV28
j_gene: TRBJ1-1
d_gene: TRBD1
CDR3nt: TGTGCCAGCAGTTTAAGGACAGGGCGTACTGAAGCTTTCTTT
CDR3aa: CASSLRTGRTEAFF

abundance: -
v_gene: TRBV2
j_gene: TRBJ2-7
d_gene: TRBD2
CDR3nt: TGTGCCAGCACCCCAGGTCTCCTAGCGGGGGACGAGCAGTACTTC
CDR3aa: CASTPGLLAGDEQYF

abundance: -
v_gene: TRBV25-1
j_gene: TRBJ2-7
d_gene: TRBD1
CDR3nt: TGTGCCAGTAGGGACAGAGCCTACGAGCAGTACTTC
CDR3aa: CASRDRAYEQYF